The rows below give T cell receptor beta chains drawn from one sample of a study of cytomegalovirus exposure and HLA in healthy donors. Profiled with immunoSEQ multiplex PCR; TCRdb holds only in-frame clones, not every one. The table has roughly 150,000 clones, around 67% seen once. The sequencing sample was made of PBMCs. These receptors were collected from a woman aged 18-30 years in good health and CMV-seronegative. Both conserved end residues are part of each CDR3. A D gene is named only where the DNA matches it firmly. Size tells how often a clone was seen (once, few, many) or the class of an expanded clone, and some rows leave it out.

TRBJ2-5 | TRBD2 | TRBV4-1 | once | CASSQEGEGSRPETQYF | TGCGCCAGCAGCCAAGAAGGGGAGGGAAGCCGCCCAGAGACCCAGTACTTC
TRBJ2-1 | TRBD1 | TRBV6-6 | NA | CASSPTRQGAFCEQFF | TGTGCCAGCAGTCCAACTCGACAGGGGGCATTTTGTGAGCAGTTCTTC
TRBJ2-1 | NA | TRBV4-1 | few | CASSQVTNNEQFF | TGCGCCAGCAGCCAAGTGACAAACAATGAGCAGTTCTTC
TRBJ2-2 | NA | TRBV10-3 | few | CAIGAGQRNTGELFF | TGTGCCATTGGGGCCGGACAGCGGAACACCGGGGAGCTGTTTTTT
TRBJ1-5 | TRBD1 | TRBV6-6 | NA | CASSQDRGNQPQHF | TGTGCCAGCAGCCAGGACAGGGGTAATCAGCCCCAGCATTTT
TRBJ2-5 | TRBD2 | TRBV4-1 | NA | CASSQVSGGQETQYF | TGCGCCAGCAGCCAAGTCAGCGGGGGACAAGAGACCCAGTACTTC
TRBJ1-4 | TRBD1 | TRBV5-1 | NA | CASSSTGEDEKLFF | TGCGCCAGCAGCTCGACAGGGGAGGATGAAAAACTGTTTTTT
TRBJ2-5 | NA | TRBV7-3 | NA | CASSLNGGEETQYF | TGTGCCAGCAGCTTAAACGGGGGAGAAGAGACCCAGTACTTC
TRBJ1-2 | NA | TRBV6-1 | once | CASSEARGFLIKPYGYTF | TGTGCCAGCAGTGAAGCGCGGGGGTTTCTCATCAAACCCTATGGCTACACCTTC
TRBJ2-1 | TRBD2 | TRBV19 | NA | CASSIKLAGVGPYNEQFF | TGTGCCAGTAGTATAAAACTAGCGGGAGTAGGCCCCTACAATGAGCAGTTCTTC
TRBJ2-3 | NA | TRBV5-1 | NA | CASRGSWGTDTQYF | TGCGCCAGCCGAGGGTCCTGGGGTACAGATACGCAGTATTTT
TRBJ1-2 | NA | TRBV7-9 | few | CASSLSLALGYGYTF | TGTGCCAGCAGCTTATCCCTCGCTCTAGGATATGGCTACACCTTC
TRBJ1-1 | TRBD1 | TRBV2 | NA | CASRGQMNTEAFF | TGTGCCAGCAGGGGACAGATGAACACTGAAGCTTTCTTT
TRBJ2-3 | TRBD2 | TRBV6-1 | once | CAGTGGRGTDTQYF | TGTGCCGGAACGGGGGGGCGCGGCACAGATACGCAGTATTTT
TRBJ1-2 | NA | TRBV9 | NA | CASSVDGGNYGYTF | TGTGCCAGCAGCGTAGACGGGGGGAACTATGGCTACACCTTC